This entry describes one T cell receptor beta chain. Its antigen remains unknown. A read error is likely, as this CDR3 ends without the conserved phenylalanine or tryptophan. No DNA is shown, since the ends of the CDR3 on it are uncertain; the CDR3 is the one TCRdb lists. This entry belongs to a study of PD-L1 blockade in urothelial cancer. Study in general: Blood was tested 3 weeks (second dose) and 6 weeks into treatment.

Study-level points and caveats: Pretreatment peripheral blood TCR clonality that fell below the median predicted better survival among the patients studied.

Germline V CDR1 and CDR2: MDHEN, SYDVKM. The CDR3 adds up to 12 amino acids, both ends counted. Locally advanced or metastatic urothelial carcinoma affected the patients. Sequencing used immunoSEQ multiplex PCR; TCRdb keeps in-frame clones, though not all of them. In the table there are approximately 110,000 clones, around 85% of which are singletons. The sample consisted of PBMCs, taken around atezolizumab (anti-PD-L1) treatment. The chain employs TRBV28 and TRBJ2-7; TRBD2 is the table's D call, not checked against the DNA. This TCR derives from a man between 50 and 59 years old with urothelial cancer. This CDR3 is CASSKLAGGLRL.